The entry that follows covers one T cell receptor (beta chain) sequence. This sample is part of a study of tumor-infiltrating lymphocytes in oesophageal squamous cell carcinoma. MiXCR, applied by TCRdb to the PCR reads, yields one record per CDR3 protein. In the table there are over 20,000 distinct CDR3 sequences, roughly two fifths of which are singletons. The sequencing sample was made of esophageal tumor tissue. This clonotype originated in a male donor with esophageal squamous cell carcinoma.

CDR3 sequence: CASSLASSEDTQYF. The CDR3 DNA is TGTGCCAGCAGCTTAGCGTCTAGCGAAGATACGCAGTATTTT. The V and J genes are TRBV11-2 and TRBJ2-3, with TRBD2 as a possible D gene (6 bases). Germline CDR1 and CDR2: SGHAT and FQNNGV. CDR3 length: 14 residues. The V gene lost 1 base and the J gene lost 5 bases, with 10 bases spanning the gap.